This TCR beta chain was retrieved from a study of shared clonotypes between healthy human individuals. Across the study: Aged 18 to 49, the donors were a couple of women and a few men. Each donor's CD8 memory used one plate, CD8 naive two, each CD4 subset three.

Germline-derived CDR1 and CDR2 are SGHTA and FQGNSA. This CDR3 has 13 residues. V was trimmed by 3 bases and J by 4 bases, leaving 6 bases between them. Notes on the study in general: Clonotypes shared by all four sorted-subset donors had higher generation probabilities than non-shared clonotypes.

This clone has only a few counts. Its antigen is not identified. Samples underwent the assay at deep level. Method: immunoSEQ multiplex PCR; TCRdb's copy keeps in-frame clones and lacks some. Here the sample spans roughly 2.5 million clones, around 90% being singletons. Sequencing used naive CD4+ T cells sorted from blood. Described subset: CD45RA+ positively selected. This receptor was taken from a young man in good health. This chain uses TRBV7-2 with TRBJ2-2, with D unresolved. The CDR3 sequence is CASSLEFTGELFF. The CDR3 region has the DNA TGTGCCAGCAGCTTGGAATTCACCGGGGAGCTGTTTTTT. Full variable domain (outside the CDR3, taken from reference TRBV7-2 and TRBJ2-2): GAGVSQSPSNKVTEKGKDVELRCDPISGHTALYWYRQSLGQGLEFLIYFQGNSAPDKSGLPSDRFSAERTGGSVSTLTIQRTQQEDSAVYLCASSLEFTGELFFGEGSRLTVL.